The present entry profiles one T cell receptor (beta chain) with its context. V gave up 1 base and J gave up 7 bases, with 11 bases separating them. The CDR3 is made up of 14 amino acids. Germline V gene lookup returns CDR1 SNHLY and CDR2 FYNNEI. The data derive from a study of blood T cell repertoires in COVID-19. Study-level background: The samples span acute and convalescent COVID-19 from the United States, Italy and Spain. From T cells, B-cell-depleted T cells, or PBMCs came the material, which was cDNA or gDNA.

Original data processing: Amplification with reference gene primers provided the estimates of nucleated cell counts. Assay: immunoSEQ multiplex PCR; the TCRdb copy retains only in-frame clones and omits some. The DNA was the basis for D and trimming; V, J and clone size are from that table. The repertoire has 150,000 or so clones, around nine tenths of them found once; the top ten carry about 2.4%. This chain connects TRBV2 to TRBJ1-3; D gene ambiguous. The sample consisted of peripheral blood. The clonotype originates from a woman aged 70-85 years with acute or convalescent COVID-19. This chain's CDR3 is CASSEETVGNTIYF. The CDR3 DNA follows: TGTGCCAGCAGTGAAGAAACAGTTGGGAACACCATATATTTT.